This entry features one T cell receptor beta chain sequence. Its target is not known. Looked up from germline, CDR1 is MGHDK and CDR2 is SYGVNS. CDR3 length: 11 amino acids. Trimming removed 4 bases at V and 4 bases at J, with 4 bases between. Clones were sequenced by immunoSEQ multiplex PCR, and TCRdb holds only the in-frame ones, with some missing. This table holds some 80,000 clones, 85% to 90% found once. The sample belongs to a study of a mutant IDH1 vaccine in newly diagnosed glioma. Background on the study: Vaccinations, eight in total, occurred in weeks 1, 3, 5, 7, 11, 15, 19, 23. Vaccine dosing followed radiotherapy by 4-6 weeks, or accompanied temozolomide cycles. Study observations and caveats: There were vaccine-induced immune responses in 90% to 95% of the patients.

Specified time point: week 23, last vaccination. The vaccine gave 300 ug of a 20-mer mutant IDH1 peptide subcutaneously per dose. The sequence was collected from a woman aged 45-65 years with glioma. J is TRBJ1-2 and V is TRBV25-1; D remains unclear. Source: PBMCs, taken from a glioma patient whose treatment included an IDH1 peptide vaccine. The CDR3 nucleotides are TGTGCCAGCAGTGGTGGCTATGGCTACACCTTC. Amino acid sequence: CASSGGYGYTF.